The clone carrying this T cell receptor (beta chain) appeared many times. As yet, its antigen is unknown. The CDR3 extends over 15 amino acids. V lost 7 bases and J lost 1; bases outside the gene matches: 10. The germline V gene has CDR1 MGHRA and CDR2 YSYEKL. The sample belongs to a study of T cells in Graves' hyperthyroidism and ophthalmopathy. Amplified TCR beta CDR3 regions came from RNA transcripts. During a first-round RT-PCR of the TCR CDR3, the HTBI primer set was used. One entry per CDR3 protein results from TCRdb running MiXCR on the multiplex PCR reads. The sample consists of 530,000 or so distinct CDR3 sequences, approximately 17% of them appearing once. General study findings and limits: Stable hyperthyroidism was told apart from ophthalmopathy by a model built on 13 V-J features.

The chain uses TRBV4-1 and TRBJ2-7, with 7 bases that match TRBD1. The source is a woman aged 18-29 years with Graves' ophthalmopathy. The specimen was blood. CDR3 sequence reads: CASTGPGQYSYEQYF. CDR3 bases: TGCGCCAGCACCGGACCGGGACAGTATTCCTACGAGCAGTACTTC.